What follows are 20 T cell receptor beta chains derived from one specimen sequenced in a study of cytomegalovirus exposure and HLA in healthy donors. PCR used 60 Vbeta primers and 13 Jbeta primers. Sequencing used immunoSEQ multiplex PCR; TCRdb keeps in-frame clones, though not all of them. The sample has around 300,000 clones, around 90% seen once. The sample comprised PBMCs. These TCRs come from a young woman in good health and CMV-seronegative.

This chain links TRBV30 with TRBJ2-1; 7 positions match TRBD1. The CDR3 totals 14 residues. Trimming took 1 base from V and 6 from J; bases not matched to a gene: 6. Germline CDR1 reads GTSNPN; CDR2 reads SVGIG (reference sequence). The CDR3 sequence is CAWSGGQRTNEQFF. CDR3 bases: TGTGCCTGGAGTGGGGGACAGCGAACCAATGAGCAGTTCTTC.

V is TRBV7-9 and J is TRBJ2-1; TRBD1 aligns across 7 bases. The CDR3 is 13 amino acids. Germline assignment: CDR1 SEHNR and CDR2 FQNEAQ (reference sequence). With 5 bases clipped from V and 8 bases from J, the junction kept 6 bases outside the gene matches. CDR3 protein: CASSRTGDDEQFF. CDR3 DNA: TGTGCCAGCAGCCGAACAGGGGACGATGAGCAGTTCTTC.

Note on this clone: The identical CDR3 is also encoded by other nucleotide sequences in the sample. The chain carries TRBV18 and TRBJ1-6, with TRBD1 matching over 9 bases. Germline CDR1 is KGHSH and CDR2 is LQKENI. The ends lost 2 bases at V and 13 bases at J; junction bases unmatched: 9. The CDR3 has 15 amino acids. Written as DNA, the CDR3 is TGTGCCAGCTCACCAGGGGGACAGGGTGGTTCCCCCCTCCACTTT. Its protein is CASSPGGQGGSPLHF.

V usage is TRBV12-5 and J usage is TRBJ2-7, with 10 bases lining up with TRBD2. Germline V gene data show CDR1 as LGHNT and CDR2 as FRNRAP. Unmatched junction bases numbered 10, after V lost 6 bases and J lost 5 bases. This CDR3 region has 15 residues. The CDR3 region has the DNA TGTGCTAGTGGACCACAAAGCGGGGGGGCCAACGAGCAGTACTTC. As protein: CASGPQSGGANEQYF.

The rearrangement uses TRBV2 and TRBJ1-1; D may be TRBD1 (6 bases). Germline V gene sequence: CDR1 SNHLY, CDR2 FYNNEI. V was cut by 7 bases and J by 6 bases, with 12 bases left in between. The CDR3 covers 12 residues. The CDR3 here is CASNYRAAEAFF. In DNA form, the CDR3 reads TGTGCCAGCAATTACAGGGCGGCTGAAGCTTTCTTT.

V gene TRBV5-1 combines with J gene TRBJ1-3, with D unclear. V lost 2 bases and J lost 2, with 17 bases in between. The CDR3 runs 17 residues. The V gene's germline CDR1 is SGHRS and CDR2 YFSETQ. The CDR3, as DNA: TGCGCCAGCAGCTTAGGGCCGCCGGGGTCCGCTGGAAACACCATATATTTT. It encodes CASSLGPPGSAGNTIYF.

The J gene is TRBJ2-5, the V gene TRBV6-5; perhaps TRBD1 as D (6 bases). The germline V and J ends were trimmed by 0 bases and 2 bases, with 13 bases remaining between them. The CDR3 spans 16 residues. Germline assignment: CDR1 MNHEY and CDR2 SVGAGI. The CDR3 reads CASSYSSDSFQETQYF. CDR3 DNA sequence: TGTGCCAGCAGTTACTCCTCGGACAGTTTTCAAGAGACCCAGTACTTC.

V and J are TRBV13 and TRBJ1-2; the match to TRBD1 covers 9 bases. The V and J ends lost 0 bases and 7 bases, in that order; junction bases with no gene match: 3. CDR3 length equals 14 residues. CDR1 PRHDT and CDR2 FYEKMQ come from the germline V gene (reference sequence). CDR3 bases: TGTGCCAGCAGCTTAGGGCGGACAGGGGCTGGCTACACCTTC. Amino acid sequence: CASSLGRTGAGYTF.

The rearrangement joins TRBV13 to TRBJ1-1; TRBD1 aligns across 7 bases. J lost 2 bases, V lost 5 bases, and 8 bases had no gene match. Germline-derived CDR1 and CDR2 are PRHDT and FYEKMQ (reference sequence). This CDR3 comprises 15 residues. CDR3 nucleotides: TGTGCCAGCAGCCCCGGGACAGTGATCAACACTGAAGCTTTCTTT. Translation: CASSPGTVINTEAFF. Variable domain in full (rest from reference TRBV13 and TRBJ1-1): AAGVIQSPRHLIKEKRETATLKCYPIPRHDTVYWYQQGPGQDPQFLISFYEKMQSDKGSIPDRFSAQQFSDYHSELNMSSLELGDSALYFCASSPGTVINTEAFFGQGTRLTVV.

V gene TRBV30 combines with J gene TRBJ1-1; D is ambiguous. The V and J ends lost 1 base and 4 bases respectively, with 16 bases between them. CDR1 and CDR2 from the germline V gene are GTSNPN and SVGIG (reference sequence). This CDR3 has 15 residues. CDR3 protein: CAWSGLSIGSTEAFF. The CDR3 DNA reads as TGTGCCTGGAGTGGACTGTCGATTGGGAGCACTGAAGCTTTCTTT.

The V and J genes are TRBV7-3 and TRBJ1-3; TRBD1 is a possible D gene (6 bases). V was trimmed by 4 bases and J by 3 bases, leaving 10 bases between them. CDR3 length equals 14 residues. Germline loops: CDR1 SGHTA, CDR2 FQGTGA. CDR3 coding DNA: TGTGCCAGCAGCTCCGGACAGCTTGGAAACACCATATATTTT. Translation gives CASSSGQLGNTIYF. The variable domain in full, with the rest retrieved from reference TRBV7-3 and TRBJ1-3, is GAGVSQTPSNKVTEKGKYVELRCDPISGHTALYWYRQSLGQGPEFLIYFQGTGAADDSGLPNDRFFAVRPEGSVSTLKIQRTERGDSAVYLCASSSGQLGNTIYFGEGSWLTVV.

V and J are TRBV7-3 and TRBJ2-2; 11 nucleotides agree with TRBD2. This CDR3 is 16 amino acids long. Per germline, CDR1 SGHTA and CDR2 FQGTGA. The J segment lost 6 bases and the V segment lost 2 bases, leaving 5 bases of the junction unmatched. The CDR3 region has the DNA TGTGCCAGCAGCTTATGGTCTAGCGGGGGGTCCGGGGAGCTGTTTTTT. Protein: CASSLWSSGGSGELFF.

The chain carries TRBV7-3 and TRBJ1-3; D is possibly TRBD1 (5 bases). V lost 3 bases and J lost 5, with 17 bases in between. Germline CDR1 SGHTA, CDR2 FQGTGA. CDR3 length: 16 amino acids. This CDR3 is CASSLGLRVGRNTIYF. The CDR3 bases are TGTGCCAGCAGCTTGGGACTCAGGGTCGGAAGAAACACCATATATTTT.

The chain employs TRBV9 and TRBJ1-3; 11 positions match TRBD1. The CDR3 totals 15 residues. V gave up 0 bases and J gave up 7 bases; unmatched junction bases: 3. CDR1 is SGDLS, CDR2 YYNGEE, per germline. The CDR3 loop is CASSVAGQGANTIYF. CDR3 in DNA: TGTGCCAGCAGCGTAGCCGGACAGGGGGCTAACACCATATATTTT.

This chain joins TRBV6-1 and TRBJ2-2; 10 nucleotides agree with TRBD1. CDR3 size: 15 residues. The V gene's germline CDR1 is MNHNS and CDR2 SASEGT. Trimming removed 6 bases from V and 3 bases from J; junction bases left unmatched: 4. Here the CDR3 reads CASSQGTGDTGELFF. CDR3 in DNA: TGTGCCAGCAGCCAAGGGACAGGGGACACCGGGGAGCTGTTTTTT.

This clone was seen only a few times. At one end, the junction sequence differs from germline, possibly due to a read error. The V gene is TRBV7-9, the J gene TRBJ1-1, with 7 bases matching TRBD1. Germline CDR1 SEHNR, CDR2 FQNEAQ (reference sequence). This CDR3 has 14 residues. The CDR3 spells CSSSLTYRGSEAFF. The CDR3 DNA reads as TGTTCCAGCAGCTTAACCTACAGGGGAAGTGAAGCTTTCTTT.

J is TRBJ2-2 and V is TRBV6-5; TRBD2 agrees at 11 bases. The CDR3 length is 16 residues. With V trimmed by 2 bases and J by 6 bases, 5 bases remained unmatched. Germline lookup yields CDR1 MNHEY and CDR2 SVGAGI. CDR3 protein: CASSYAGTSGPGELFF. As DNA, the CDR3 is TGTGCCAGCAGTTACGCCGGGACTAGCGGACCCGGGGAGCTGTTTTTT.

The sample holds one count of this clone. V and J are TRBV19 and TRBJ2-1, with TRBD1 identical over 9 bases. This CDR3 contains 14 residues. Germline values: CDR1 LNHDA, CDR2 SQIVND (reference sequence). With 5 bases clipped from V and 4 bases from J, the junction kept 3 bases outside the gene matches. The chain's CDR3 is CASSVGQGYNEQFF. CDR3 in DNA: TGTGCCAGTAGTGTGGGACAGGGATACAATGAGCAGTTCTTC.

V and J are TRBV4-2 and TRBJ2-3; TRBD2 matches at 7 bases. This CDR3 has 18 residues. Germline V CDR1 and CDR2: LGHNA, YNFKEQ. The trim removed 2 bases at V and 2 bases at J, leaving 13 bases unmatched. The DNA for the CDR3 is TGTGCCAGCAGCCAAACCCCCCGACTAGCCGACTACACAGATACGCAGTATTTT. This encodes CASSQTPRLADYTDTQYF.

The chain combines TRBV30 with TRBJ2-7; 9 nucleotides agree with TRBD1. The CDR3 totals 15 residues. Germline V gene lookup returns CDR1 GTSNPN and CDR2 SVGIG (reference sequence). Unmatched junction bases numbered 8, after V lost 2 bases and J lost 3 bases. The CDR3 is CAWSPPGDRVYEQYF. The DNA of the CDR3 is TGTGCCTGGAGTCCGCCGGGGGACAGGGTCTACGAGCAGTACTTC.